Listed here are 2 T cell receptor beta chains from one sample, sequenced in a study of shared clonotypes between healthy human individuals. This table comes from immunoSEQ multiplex PCR, and its TCRdb copy is limited to in-frame clones, with some not included. The table records nearly 750,000 clones, around 77% of them present only once. Sequencing was carried out using memory CD4+ T cells sorted from blood. The subset: CD45RA-negative fraction. These TCRs come from a woman younger than 45 in good health.

The chain is built from TRBV7-2 and TRBJ1-5; TRBD1 is a possible D gene (6 bases). The CDR3 sequence is 13 residues long. CDR1 SGHTA and CDR2 FQGNSA come from the germline V gene. Trimming took 5 bases from V and 6 from J, leaving 11 bases between them. CDR3 protein: CASSRGGSQPQHF. For the CDR3, the DNA is TGTGCCAGCAGCCGGGGGGGCTCTCAGCCCCAGCATTTT.

This clone was seen only once. The V and J genes are TRBV10-2 and TRBJ2-7; 12 nucleotides line up with TRBD1. This CDR3 comprises 15 residues. Germline trimming cut 5 bases from V and 5 bases from J; bases unmatched to any gene: 7. Per germline, CDR1 WSHSY and CDR2 SAAADI. The CDR3 region is CASSRAGTGGDEQYF. In DNA form, the CDR3 reads TGCGCCAGCAGTCGGGCCGGGACAGGGGGCGACGAGCAGTACTTC.